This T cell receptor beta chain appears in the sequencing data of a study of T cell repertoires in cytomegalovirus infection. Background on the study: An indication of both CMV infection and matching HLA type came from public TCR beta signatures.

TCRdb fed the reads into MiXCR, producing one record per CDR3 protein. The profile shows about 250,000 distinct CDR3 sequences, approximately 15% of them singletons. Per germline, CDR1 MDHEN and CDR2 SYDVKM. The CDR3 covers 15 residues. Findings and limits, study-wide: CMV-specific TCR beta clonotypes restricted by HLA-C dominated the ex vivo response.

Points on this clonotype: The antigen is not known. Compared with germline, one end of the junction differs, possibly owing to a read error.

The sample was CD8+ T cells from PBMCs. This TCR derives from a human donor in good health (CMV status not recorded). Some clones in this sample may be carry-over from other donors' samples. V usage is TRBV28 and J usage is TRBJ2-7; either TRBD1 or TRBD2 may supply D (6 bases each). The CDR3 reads CASRGRSPGAYEQCF. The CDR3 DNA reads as TGTGCCAGCAGGGGGAGGTCCCCAGGGGCCTACGAGCAGTGCTTC.